This record concerns one T cell receptor beta chain sequence. The antigen remains unidentified. These data are taken from a study of cytomegalovirus exposure and HLA in healthy donors. Overall study: In a previous analysis, more than 90 million unique TCR beta sequences were found from approximately 180 million T cells. Samples from HLA-typed donors yielded about 86 million unique TCRs in an early data release.

Overall study findings and caveats: Further analysis, carried out later, found HLA-associated TCR beta chains more clonally expanded than equally common other chains. When a later analysis was performed, an Asian-associated ancestry cluster reportedly had fewer N-insertions than the approximately 690-donor mean.

PCR primers comprised 60 Vbeta and 13 Jbeta primers. Some clones are missing from TCRdb's copy, which holds only in-frame ones; the method was immunoSEQ multiplex PCR. The sample holds about 98,000 clones, about 81% seen once. The specimen was PBMCs. The receptor comes from a man aged 40-50 years in good health and CMV-seronegative.

CDR3 DNA sequence: TGTGCCAGAAGCTACTGGACAGGTGTGAGCTATGGCTACACCTTC. Encoded protein: CARSYWTGVSYGYTF. The chain carries TRBV5-3 and TRBJ1-2; 7 bases match TRBD1. TRBV5-3 is an open reading frame whose function is uncertain. The CDR3 runs 15 residues. Trimming cost V 3 bases and J 4 bases; bases outside gene matches: 9.